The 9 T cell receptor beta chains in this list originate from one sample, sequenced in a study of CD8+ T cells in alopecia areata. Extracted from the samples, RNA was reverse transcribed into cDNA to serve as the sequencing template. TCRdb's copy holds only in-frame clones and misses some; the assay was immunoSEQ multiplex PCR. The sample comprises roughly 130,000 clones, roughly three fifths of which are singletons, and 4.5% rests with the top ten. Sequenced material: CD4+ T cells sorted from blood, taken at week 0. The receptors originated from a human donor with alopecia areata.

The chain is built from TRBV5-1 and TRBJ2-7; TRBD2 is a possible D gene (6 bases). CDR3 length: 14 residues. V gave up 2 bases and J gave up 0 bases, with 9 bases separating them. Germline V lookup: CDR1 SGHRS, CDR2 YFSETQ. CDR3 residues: CASSFSGSSYEQYF. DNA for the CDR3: TGCGCCAGCAGCTTTTCCGGGAGCTCCTACGAGCAGTACTTC.

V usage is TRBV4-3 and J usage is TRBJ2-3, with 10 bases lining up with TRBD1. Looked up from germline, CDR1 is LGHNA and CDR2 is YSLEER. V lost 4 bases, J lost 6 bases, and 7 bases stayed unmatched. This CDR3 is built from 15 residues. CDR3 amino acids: CASSPDRGHSDTQYF. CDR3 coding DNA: TGCGCCAGCAGCCCTGACAGGGGGCATTCGGATACGCAGTATTTT.

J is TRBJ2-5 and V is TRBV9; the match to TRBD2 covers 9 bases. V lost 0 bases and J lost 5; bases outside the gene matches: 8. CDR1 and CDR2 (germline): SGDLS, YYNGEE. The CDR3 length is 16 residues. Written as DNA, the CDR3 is TGTGCCAGCAGCGTAGGAGGCGGGGGGGCGGTCGAGACCCAGTACTTC. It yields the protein CASSVGGGGAVETQYF.

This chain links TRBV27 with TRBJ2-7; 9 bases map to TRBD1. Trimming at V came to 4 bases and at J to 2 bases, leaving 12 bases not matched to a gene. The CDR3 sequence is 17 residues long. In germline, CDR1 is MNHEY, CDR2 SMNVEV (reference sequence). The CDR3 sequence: CASSYTLSGTGTYEQYF. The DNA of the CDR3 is TGTGCCAGCAGTTACACCTTGTCCGGGACAGGGACCTACGAGCAGTACTTC.

CDR3 protein: CASSLSWFRGTGELFF. CDR3 nucleotides: TGTGCCAGCAGTTTATCGTGGTTTAGGGGAACCGGGGAGCTGTTTTTT. The chain combines TRBV28 with TRBJ2-2, with a tentative D call TRBD1 (5 bases). Per germline, CDR1 MDHEN and CDR2 SYDVKM. The CDR3 extends over 16 amino acids. Trimming took off 1 base at V and 5 bases at J, with 14 bases between the two ends.

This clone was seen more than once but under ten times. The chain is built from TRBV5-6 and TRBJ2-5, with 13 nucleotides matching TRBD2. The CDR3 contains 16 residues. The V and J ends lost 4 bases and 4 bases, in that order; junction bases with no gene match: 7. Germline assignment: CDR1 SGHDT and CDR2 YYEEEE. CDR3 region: CASSTRLAGGGETQYF. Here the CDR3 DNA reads TGTGCCAGCAGCACCAGACTAGCGGGGGGAGGAGAGACCCAGTACTTC.

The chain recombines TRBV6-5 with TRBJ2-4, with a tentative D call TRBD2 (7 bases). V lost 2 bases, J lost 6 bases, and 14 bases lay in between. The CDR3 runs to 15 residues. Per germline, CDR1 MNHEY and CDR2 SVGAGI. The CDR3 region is CASSYRGQRGNIQYF. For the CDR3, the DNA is TGTGCCAGCAGTTACCGTGGACAGCGGGGAAACATTCAGTACTTC.

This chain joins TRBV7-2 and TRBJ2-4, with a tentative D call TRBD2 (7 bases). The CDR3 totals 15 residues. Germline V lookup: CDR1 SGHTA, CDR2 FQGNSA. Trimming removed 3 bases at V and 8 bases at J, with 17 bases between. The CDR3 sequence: CASSLGWGLADIQYF. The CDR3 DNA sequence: TGTGCCAGCAGCTTGGGTTGGGGGCTAGCGGACATTCAGTACTTC.

CDR3 loop: CASSEIMRETQYF. CDR3 coding DNA: TGTGCCAGCAGTGAAATAATGAGAGAGACCCAGTACTTC. The gene calls are TRBV6-1 and TRBJ2-5; the D is unclear. This CDR3 has 13 residues. The germline V gene has CDR1 MNHNS and CDR2 SASEGT. The ends were cut back, 2 bases at V and 4 bases at J, with 8 bases in the middle.